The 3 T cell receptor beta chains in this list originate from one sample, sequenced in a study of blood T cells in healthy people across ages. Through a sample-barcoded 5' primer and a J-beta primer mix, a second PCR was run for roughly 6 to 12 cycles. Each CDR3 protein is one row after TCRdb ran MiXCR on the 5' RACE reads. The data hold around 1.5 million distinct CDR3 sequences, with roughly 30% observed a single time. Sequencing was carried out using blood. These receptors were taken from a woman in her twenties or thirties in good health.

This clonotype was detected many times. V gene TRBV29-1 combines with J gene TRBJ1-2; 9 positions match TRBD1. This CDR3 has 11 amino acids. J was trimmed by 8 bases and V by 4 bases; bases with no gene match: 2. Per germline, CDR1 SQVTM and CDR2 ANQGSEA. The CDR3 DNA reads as TGCAGCGTTGTGACAGGGGGAGGCTACACCTTC. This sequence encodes CSVVTGGGYTF. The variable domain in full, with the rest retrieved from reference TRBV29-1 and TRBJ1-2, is SAVISQKPSRDICQRGTSLTIQCQVDSQVTMMFWYRQQPGQSLTLIATANQGSEATYESGFVIDKFPISRPNLTFSTLTVSNMSPEDSSIYLCSVVTGGGYTFGSGTRLTVV.

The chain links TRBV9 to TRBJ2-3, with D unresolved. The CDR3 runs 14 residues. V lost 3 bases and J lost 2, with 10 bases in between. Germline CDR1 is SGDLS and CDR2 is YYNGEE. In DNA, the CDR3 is TGTGCCAGCAGCGCCATCGGGTACACAGATACGCAGTATTTT. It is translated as CASSAIGYTDTQYF.

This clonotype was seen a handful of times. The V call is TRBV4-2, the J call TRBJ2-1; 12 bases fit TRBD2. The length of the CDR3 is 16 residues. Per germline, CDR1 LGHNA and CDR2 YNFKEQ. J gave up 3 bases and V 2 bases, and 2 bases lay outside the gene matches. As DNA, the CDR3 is TGTGCCAGCAGCCAACGGACTAGCGGGGTCTACAATGAGCAGTTCTTC. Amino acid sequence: CASSQRTSGVYNEQFF.